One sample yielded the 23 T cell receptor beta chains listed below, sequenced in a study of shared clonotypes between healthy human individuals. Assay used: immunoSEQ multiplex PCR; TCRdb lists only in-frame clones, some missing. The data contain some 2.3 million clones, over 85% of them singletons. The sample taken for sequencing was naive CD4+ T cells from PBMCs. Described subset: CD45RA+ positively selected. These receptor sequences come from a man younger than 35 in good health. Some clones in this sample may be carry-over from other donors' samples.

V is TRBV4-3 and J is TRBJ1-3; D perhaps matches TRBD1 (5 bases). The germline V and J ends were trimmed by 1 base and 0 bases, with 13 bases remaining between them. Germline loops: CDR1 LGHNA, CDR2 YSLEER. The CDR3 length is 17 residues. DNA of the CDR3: TGCGCCAGCAGCCAAGCCTTACAGGTATCCTCTGGAAACACCATATATTTT. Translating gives CASSQALQVSSGNTIYF.

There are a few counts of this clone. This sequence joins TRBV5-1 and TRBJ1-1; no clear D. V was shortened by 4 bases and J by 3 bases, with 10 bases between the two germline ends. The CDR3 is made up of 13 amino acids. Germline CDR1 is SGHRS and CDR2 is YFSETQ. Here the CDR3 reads CASSAYLDTEAFF. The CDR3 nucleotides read TGCGCCAGCAGCGCCTATTTGGACACTGAAGCTTTCTTT.

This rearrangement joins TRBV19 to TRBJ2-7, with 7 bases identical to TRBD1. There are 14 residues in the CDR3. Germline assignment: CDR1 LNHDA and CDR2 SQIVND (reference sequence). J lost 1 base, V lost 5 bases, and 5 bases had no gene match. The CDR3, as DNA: TGTGCCAGTAGTTCGACAGGGACATCCTACGAGCAGTACTTC. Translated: CASSSTGTSYEQYF.

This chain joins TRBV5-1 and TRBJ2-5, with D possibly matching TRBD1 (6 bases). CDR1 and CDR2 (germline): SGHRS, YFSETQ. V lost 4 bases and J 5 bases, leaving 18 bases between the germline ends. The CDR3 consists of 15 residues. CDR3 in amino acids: CASSASQGSAETQYF. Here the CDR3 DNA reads TGCGCCAGCAGCGCATCACAGGGTAGCGCGGAGACCCAGTACTTC.

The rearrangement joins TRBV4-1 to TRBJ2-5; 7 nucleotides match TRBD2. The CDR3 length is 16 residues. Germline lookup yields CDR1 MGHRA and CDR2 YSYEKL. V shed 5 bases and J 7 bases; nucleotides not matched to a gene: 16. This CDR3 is CASSGGPGRALATQYF. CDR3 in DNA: TGCGCCAGCAGCGGCGGACCAGGGAGGGCCCTAGCGACCCAGTACTTC.

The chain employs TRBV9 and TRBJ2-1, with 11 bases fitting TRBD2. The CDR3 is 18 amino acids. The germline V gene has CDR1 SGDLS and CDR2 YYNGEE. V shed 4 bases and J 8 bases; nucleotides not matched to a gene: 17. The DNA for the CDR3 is TGTGCCAGCAGCCCTAGCCACCTAGCGGGAGGTACTGGGGATGAGCAGTTCTTC. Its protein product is CASSPSHLAGGTGDEQFF.

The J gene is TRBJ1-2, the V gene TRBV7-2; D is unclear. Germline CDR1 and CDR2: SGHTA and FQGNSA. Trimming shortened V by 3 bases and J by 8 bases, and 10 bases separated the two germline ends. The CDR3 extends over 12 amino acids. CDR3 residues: CASSFMSEGYTF. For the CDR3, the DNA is TGTGCCAGCAGCTTCATGTCGGAGGGCTACACCTTC.

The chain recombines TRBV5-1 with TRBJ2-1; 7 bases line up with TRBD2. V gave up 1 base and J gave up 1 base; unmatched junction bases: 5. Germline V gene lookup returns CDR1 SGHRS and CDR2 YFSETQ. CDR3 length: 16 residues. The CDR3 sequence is CASSLPERDSYNEQFF. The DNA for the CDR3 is TGCGCCAGCAGCTTGCCCGAGCGGGATTCCTACAATGAGCAGTTCTTC.

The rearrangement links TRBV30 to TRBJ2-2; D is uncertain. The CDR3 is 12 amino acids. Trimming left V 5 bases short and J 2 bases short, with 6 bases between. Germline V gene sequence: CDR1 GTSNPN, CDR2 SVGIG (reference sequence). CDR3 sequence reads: CAWLQNTGELFF. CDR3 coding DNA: TGTGCCTGGTTACAAAACACCGGGGAGCTGTTTTTT. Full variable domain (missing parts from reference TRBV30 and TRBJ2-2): SQTIHQWPATLVQPVGSPLSLECTVEGTSNPNLYWYRQAAGRGLQLLFYSVGIGQISSEVPQNLSASRPQDRQFILSSKKLLLSDSGFYLCAWLQNTGELFFGEGSRLTVL.

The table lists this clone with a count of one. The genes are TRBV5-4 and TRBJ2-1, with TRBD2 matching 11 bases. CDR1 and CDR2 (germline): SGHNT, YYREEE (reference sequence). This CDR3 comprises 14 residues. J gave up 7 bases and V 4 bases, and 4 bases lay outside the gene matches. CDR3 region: CASSPGLAENEQFF. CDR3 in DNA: TGTGCCAGCAGCCCGGGACTAGCGGAAAATGAGCAGTTCTTC.

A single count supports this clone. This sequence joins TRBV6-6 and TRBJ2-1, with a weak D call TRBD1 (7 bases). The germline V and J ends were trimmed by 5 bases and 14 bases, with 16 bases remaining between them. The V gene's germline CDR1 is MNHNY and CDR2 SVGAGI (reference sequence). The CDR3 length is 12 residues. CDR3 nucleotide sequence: TGTGCCAGCAGTCCCCAGGGGGAGGAAAAGTTCTTC. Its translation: CASSPQGEEKFF.

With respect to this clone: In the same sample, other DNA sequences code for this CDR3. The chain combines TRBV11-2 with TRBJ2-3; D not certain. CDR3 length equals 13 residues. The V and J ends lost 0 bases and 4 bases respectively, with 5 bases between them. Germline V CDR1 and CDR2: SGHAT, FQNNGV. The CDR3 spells CASSLDLADTQYF. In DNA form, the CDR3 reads TGTGCCAGCAGCTTAGATCTAGCAGATACGCAGTATTTT.

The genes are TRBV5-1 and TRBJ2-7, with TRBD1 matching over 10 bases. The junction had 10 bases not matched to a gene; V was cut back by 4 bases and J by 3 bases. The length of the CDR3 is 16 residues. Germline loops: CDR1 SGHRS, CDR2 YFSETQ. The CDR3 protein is CASSLPGQGIHYEQYF. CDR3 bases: TGCGCCAGCAGCCTCCCGGGACAGGGGATTCACTACGAGCAGTACTTC.

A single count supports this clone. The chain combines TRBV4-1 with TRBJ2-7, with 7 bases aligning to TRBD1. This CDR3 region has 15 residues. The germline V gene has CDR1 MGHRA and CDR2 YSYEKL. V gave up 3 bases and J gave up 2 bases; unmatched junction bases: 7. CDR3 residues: CASSQQGTDTYEQYF. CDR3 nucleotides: TGCGCCAGCAGCCAGCAAGGGACAGACACCTACGAGCAGTACTTC.

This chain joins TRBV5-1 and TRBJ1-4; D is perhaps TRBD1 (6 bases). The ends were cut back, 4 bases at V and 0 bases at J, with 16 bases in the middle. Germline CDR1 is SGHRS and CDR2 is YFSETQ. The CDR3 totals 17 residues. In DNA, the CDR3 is TGCGCCAGCAGCGGGGGGCGGGATTATGCAACTAATGAAAAACTGTTTTTT. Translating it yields CASSGGRDYATNEKLFF.

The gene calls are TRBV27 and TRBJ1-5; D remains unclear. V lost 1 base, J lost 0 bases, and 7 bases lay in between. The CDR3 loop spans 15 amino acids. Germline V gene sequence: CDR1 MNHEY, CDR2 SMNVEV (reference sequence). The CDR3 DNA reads TGTGCCAGCAGTTTATGGGCCGTTAGCAATCAGCCCCAGCATTTT. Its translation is CASSLWAVSNQPQHF.

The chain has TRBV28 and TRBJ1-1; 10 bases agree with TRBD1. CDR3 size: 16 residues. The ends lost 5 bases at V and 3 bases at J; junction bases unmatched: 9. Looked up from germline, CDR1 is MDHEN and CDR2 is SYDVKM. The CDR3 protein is CASSRTGGTIDTEAFF. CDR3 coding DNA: TGTGCCAGCAGTCGGACAGGGGGGACTATCGACACTGAAGCTTTCTTT.

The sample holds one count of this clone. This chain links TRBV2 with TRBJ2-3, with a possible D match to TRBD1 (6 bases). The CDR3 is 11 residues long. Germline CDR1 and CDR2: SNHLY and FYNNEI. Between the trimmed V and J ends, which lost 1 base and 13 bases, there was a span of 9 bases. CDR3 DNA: TGTGCCAGCAGTGAAGGGGACAATGAGTATTTT. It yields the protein CASSEGDNEYF.

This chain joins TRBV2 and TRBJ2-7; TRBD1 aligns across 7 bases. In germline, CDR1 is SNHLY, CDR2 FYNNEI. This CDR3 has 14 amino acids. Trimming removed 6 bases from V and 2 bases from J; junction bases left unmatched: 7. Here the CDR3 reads CASRPRQGPYEQYF. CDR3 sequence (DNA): TGTGCCAGCAGGCCTCGACAGGGACCCTACGAGCAGTACTTC.

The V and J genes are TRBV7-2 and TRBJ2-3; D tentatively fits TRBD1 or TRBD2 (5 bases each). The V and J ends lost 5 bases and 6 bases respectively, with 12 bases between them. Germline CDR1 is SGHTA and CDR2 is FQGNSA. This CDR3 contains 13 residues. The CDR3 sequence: CASSRTEGDTQYF. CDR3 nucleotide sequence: TGTGCCAGCAGCCGGACCGAGGGGGATACGCAGTATTTT.

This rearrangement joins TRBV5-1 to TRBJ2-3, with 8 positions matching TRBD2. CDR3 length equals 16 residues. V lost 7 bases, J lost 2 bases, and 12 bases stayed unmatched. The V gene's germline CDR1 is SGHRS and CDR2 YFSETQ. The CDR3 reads CASGAGTSGYTDTQYF. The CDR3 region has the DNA TGCGCCAGCGGGGCGGGAACTAGCGGCTACACAGATACGCAGTATTTT.

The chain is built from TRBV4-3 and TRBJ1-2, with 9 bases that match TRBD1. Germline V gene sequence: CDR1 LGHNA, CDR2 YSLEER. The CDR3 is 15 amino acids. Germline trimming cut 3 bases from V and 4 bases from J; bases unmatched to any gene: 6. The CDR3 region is CASSQRDRESYGYTF. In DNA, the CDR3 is TGCGCCAGCAGCCAGAGGGACAGGGAGAGCTATGGCTACACCTTC.

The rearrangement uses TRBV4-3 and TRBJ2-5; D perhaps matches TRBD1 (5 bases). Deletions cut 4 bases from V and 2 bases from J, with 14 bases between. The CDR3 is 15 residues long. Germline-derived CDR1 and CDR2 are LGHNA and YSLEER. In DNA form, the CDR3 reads TGCGCCAGCAGCCTCAGGGCGGTGTGGCAAGAGACCCAGTACTTC. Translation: CASSLRAVWQETQYF.